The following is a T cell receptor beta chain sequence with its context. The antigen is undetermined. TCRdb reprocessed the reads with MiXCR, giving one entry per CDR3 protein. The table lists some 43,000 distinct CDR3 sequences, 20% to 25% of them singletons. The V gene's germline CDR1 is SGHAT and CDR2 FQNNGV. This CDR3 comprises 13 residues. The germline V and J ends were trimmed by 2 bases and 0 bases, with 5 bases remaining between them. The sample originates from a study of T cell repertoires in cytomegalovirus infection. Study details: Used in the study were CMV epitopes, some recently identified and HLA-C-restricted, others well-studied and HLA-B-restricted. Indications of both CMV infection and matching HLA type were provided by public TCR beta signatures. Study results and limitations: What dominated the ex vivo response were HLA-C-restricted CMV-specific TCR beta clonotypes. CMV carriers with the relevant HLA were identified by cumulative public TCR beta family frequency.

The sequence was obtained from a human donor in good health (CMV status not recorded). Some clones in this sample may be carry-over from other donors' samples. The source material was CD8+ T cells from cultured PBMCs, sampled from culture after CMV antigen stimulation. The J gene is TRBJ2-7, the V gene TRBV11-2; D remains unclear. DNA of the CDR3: TGTGCCAGCAGCTTACGGGTCTCCTACGAGCAGTACTTC. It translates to CASSLRVSYEQYF.